This T cell receptor beta chain was found in a study of blood T cell repertoires in COVID-19. V lost 6 bases to trimming and J lost 3 bases, with 17 bases between them. The CDR3 totals 15 residues. The V gene's germline CDR1 is MNHEY and CDR2 SVGAGI. Generated by immunoSEQ multiplex PCR, the TCRdb table keeps only in-frame clones and is missing some. The data hold some 100,000 clones, with around 86% observed a single time. Sequencing used peripheral blood. This chain joins TRBV6-5 and TRBJ1-1; D might be TRBD1 (6 bases). The receptor was isolated from a woman aged 65 to 85 with acute or convalescent COVID-19. Here the CDR3 reads CASRTHDRLYTEAFF. The CDR3 DNA sequence: TGTGCCAGCAGAACCCATGACAGGTTATACACTGAAGCTTTCTTT.